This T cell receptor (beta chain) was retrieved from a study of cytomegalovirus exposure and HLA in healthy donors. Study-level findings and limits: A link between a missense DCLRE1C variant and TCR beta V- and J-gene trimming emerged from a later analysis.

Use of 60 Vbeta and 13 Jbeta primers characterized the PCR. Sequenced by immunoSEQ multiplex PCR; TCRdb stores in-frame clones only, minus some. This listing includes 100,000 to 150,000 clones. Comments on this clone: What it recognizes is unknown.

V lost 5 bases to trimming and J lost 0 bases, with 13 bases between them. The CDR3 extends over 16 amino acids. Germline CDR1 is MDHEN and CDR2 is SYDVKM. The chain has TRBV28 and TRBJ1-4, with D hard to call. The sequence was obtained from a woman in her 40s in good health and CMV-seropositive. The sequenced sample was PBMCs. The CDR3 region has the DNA TGTGCCAGCAGTCCCGCGGGCGGAACAACTAATGAAAAACTGTTTTTT. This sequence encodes CASSPAGGTTNEKLFF. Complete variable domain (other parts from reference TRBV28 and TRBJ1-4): DVKVTQSSRYLVKRTGEKVFLECVQDMDHENMFWYRQDPGLGLRLIYFSYDVKMKEKGDIPEGYSVSREKKERFSLILESASTNQTSMYLCASSPAGGTTNEKLFFGSGTQLSVL.